The 18 T cell receptor beta chains below come from one sample, sequenced in a study of response to subunit inactivated influenza vaccine. TCRdb re-called the RT-PCR reads with MiXCR, one entry per CDR3 protein. The sample has fewer than 250,000 distinct CDR3 sequences; around 15% are singletons. Sequences were derived from CD8+ T cells sorted from PBMCs, sampled approximately 5 days after vaccination. These receptors all come from a man aged 50-59 years who received an inactivated influenza vaccine.

This clonotype was observed at least ten times. J is TRBJ2-7 and V is TRBV29-1; D may be TRBD1 or TRBD2 (5 bases each). Between the trimmed V and J ends, which lost 2 bases and 2 bases, there was a span of 10 bases. CDR1 is SQVTM and CDR2 is ANQGSEA in the germline V gene. This CDR3 comprises 13 residues. CDR3 amino acids: CSVEKGSPYEQYF. The CDR3 nucleotides read TGCAGCGTTGAAAAGGGGAGTCCCTACGAGCAGTACTTC.

Ten or more counts support this clonotype. This chain joins TRBV27 and TRBJ2-3; perhaps TRBD2 as D (5 bases). Looked up from germline, CDR1 is MNHEY and CDR2 is SMNVEV (reference sequence). The CDR3 is made up of 12 amino acids. V lost 3 bases to trimming and J lost 5 bases, with 6 bases between them. CDR3: CASSFRGDTQYF. The CDR3, as DNA: TGTGCCAGCAGTTTCCGGGGAGATACGCAGTATTTT.

This chain links TRBV3-1 with TRBJ2-1; 13 positions agree with TRBD2. The germline V gene encodes CDR1 LGHDT and CDR2 YNNKEL (reference sequence). The CDR3 runs to 20 residues. V lost 0 bases and J lost 2; bases outside the gene matches: 10. CDR3 DNA sequence: TGTGCCAGCAGCCAAGATGTAGGACTAGCGGGAGCGGGACCCTACAATGAGCAGTTCTTC. Translation gives CASSQDVGLAGAGPYNEQFF.

Notes on this clonotype: This clone may be a read error of a much larger clone one base away. Because it lacks the conserved phenylalanine or tryptophan at the end, this CDR3 is likely a read error. This chain connects TRBV24-1 to TRBJ2-5; 10 bases line up with TRBD1. The junction had 9 bases not matched to a gene; V was cut back by 4 bases and J by 5 bases. The CDR3 covers 16 residues. Germline CDR1 is KGHDR and CDR2 is SFDVKD. CDR3 nucleotide sequence: TGTGCCACCAGTGACTGGGACAGGGGTGGACGCGAGACCCAGTACCTC. Its protein product is CATSDWDRGGRETQYL.

This clonotype was detected a few times. The chain couples TRBV12-3 or TRBV12-4 to TRBJ2-1; D perhaps matches TRBD2 (6 bases). The CDR3 runs to 13 residues. Trimming shortened V by 6 bases and J by 6 bases, and 12 bases separated the two germline ends. CDR3 bases: TGTGCCAGCAGAGCTGGGACTTTCAATGAGCAGTTCTTC. This gives the protein CASRAGTFNEQFF.

This clonotype was counted a few times. This chain uses TRBV15 with TRBJ2-7; no clear D. This CDR3 region has 14 residues. Germline values: CDR1 LNHNV, CDR2 YYDKDF (reference sequence). The V end was cut by 5 bases, the J end by 6 bases, with 17 bases between. Here the CDR3 DNA reads TGTGCCACCAGCGAAACTCGTTCAGCTCTCGAGCAGTACTTC. This translates into CATSETRSALEQYF.

This clonotype was counted between two and nine times. The chain has TRBV20-1 and TRBJ2-1; 11 nucleotides line up with TRBD2. Germline trimming cut 5 bases from V and 9 bases from J; bases unmatched to any gene: 9. Germline CDR1 is DFQATT and CDR2 is SNEGSKA (reference sequence). The CDR3 totals 14 residues. CDR3 in amino acids: CSARVSGGAGEQFF. As DNA, the CDR3 is TGCAGTGCTCGGGTTAGCGGGGGGGCCGGTGAGCAGTTCTTC.

This clonotype was observed a handful of times. The rearrangement uses TRBV5-1 and TRBJ1-4; D gene ambiguous. The CDR3 spans 15 residues. Germline assignment: CDR1 SGHRS and CDR2 YFSETQ. Trimming pared 2 bases from V and 0 bases from J, leaving 8 bases between. CDR3 amino acids: CASSLLGPTNEKLFF. The CDR3 bases are TGCGCCAGCAGCTTATTAGGGCCAACTAATGAAAAACTGTTTTTT.

About this clonotype: One end of the junction fails to match germline, which may point to a read error. The chain is built from TRBV27 and TRBJ1-5; D gene ambiguous. Germline-derived CDR1 and CDR2 are MNHEY and SMNVEV (reference sequence). This CDR3 region has 13 residues. CDR3 sequence: CASRVSVNQPHHF. The CDR3 coding sequence is TGTGCCAGCAGGGTCTCGGTAAATCAGCCCCATCATTTT.

The J gene is TRBJ2-4, the V gene TRBV29-1, with D hard to call. Germline V lookup: CDR1 SQVTM, CDR2 ANQGSEA. This CDR3 has 11 amino acids. The V end lost 3 bases, the J end lost 6 bases, and 6 bases lay between the germline ends. The chain's CDR3 is CSVEDSNIQYF. The CDR3 region has the DNA TGCAGCGTTGAGGATTCAAACATTCAGTACTTC.

The table lists this clonotype with a few counts. The chain recombines TRBV28 with TRBJ2-1; TRBD2 aligns across 7 bases. The CDR3 consists of 14 residues. Per the germline V gene, CDR1 is MDHEN and CDR2 is SYDVKM. Unmatched junction bases numbered 3, after V lost 2 bases and J lost 5 bases. CDR3 DNA sequence: TGTGCCAGCAGTTTAACTAGCGAGGACAATGAGCAGTTCTTC. Its protein is CASSLTSEDNEQFF.

The chain is built from TRBV20-1 and TRBJ2-7, with 8 bases lining up with TRBD1. The V gene's germline CDR1 is DFQATT and CDR2 SNEGSKA (reference sequence). V shed 3 bases and J 2 bases; nucleotides not matched to a gene: 6. This CDR3 contains 14 residues. The CDR3 DNA reads TGCAGTGCTAGTTTCCTGACAGGGGCCTACGAGCAGTACTTC. Translated, it gives CSASFLTGAYEQYF.

This clonotype has a handful of counts. This sequence joins TRBV11-2 and TRBJ1-1; D call uncertain. CDR3 size: 13 residues. Germline V gives CDR1 SGHAT, CDR2 FQNNGV. V was cut by 1 base and J by 4 bases, with 7 bases left in between. DNA for the CDR3: TGTGCCAGCAGCTTAGCTCAACTCACTGAAGCTTTCTTT. Its translation is CASSLAQLTEAFF.

The chain uses TRBV6-5 and TRBJ1-6; 9 nucleotides align to TRBD1. With V trimmed by 7 bases and J by 9 bases, 10 bases remained unmatched. CDR1 is MNHEY and CDR2 is SVGAGI in the germline V gene. CDR3 length: 15 residues. The CDR3 loop is CASIKGQGQSSPLHF. CDR3 DNA sequence: TGTGCCAGCATTAAAGGACAGGGGCAAAGTTCACCCCTCCACTTT.

In nucleotides, the CDR3 is TGTGCCAGCAGCGATCGGGGGGCCGTGAATGAGCAGTTCTTC. Its translation is CASSDRGAVNEQFF. The chain recombines TRBV7-9 with TRBJ2-1, with D perhaps matching TRBD2 (7 bases). Germline CDR1 and CDR2: SEHNR and FQNEAQ (reference sequence). CDR3 size: 14 residues. V lost 5 bases, J lost 7 bases, and 15 bases lay in between.

This clonotype was found a few times. The chain couples TRBV28 to TRBJ2-6; no reliable D call. Germline V CDR1 and CDR2: MDHEN, SYDVKM. The CDR3 spans 15 residues. V was pared by 3 bases and J by 1 base, with 7 bases between. As DNA, the CDR3 is TGTGCCAGCAGTTTTGTGTTATCTGGGGCCAACGTCCTGACTTTC. Amino acids: CASSFVLSGANVLTF.

In this sample, this clonotype turned up many times. The chain carries TRBV9 and TRBJ2-2; D call uncertain. The V and J ends lost 1 base and 5 bases respectively, with 12 bases between them. The CDR3 spans 15 residues. In germline, CDR1 is SGDLS, CDR2 YYNGEE. CDR3 region: CASSVLPRWTGELFF. The CDR3 DNA follows: TGTGCCAGCAGCGTACTGCCCCGCTGGACCGGGGAGCTGTTTTTT. The whole variable domain, remainder taken from reference TRBV9 and TRBJ2-2, is DSGVTQTPKHLITATGQRVTLRCSPRSGDLSVYWYQQSLDQGLQFLIQYYNGEERAKGNILERFSAQQFPDLHSELNLSSLELGDSALYFCASSVLPRWTGELFFGEGSRLTVL.

V gene TRBV12-3 or TRBV12-4 combines with J gene TRBJ1-1; D is undetermined. The CDR3 spans 14 residues. With 3 bases removed from V and 0 bases from J, the gap between germline ends came to 8 bases. CDR3 sequence: CASSLGNLNTEAFF. The CDR3, as DNA: TGTGCCAGCAGTTTGGGCAACTTGAACACTGAAGCTTTCTTT.